Following are 25 T cell receptor beta chains from one sample sequenced in a study of T cells in Graves' hyperthyroidism and ophthalmopathy. TCR beta CDR3 sequences were amplified from RNA transcripts. First-round RT-PCR with HTBI primers amplified the TCR CDR3 region. TCRdb ran MiXCR on the multiplex PCR reads and lists one entry per CDR3 protein. Altogether about 480,000 distinct CDR3 sequences are present, approximately 15% being singletons, with the ten largest covering less than 20%. Sequences were obtained from blood. These receptors were obtained from a woman aged 18-29 years with Graves' hyperthyroidism.

The chain has TRBV13 and TRBJ1-5; 7 bases line up with TRBD1. This CDR3 contains 15 residues. The V gene end was trimmed by 0 bases and the J gene end by 9 bases; junction bases not matched to a gene: 8. Germline V gives CDR1 PRHDT, CDR2 FYEKMQ (reference sequence). The CDR3 is CASSLGRGTFAPQHF. The CDR3 region has the DNA TGTGCCAGCAGCTTAGGCAGGGGGACTTTCGCGCCCCAGCATTTT.

This clonotype has at least ten counts. This chain links TRBV6-2 or TRBV6-3 with TRBJ2-7; D gene uncertain. V was trimmed by 7 bases and J by 2 bases, leaving 12 bases between them. CDR3 length: 13 residues. The V gene's germline CDR1 is MNHEY and CDR2 SVGEGT. CDR3 region: CASTAAVPYEQYF. The CDR3 DNA sequence: TGTGCCAGCACGGCGGCCGTTCCCTACGAGCAGTACTTC.

This clonotype has just a few counts. The chain joins TRBV5-6 to TRBJ2-3; possibly TRBD2 for D (6 bases). The CDR3 is 14 amino acids. Germline lookup yields CDR1 SGHDT and CDR2 YYEEEE. Trimming shortened V by 2 bases and J by 2 bases, and 9 bases separated the two germline ends. As DNA, the CDR3 is TGTGCCAGCAGCTTTGCGGGGCTCACAGATACGCAGTATTTT. This encodes CASSFAGLTDTQYF.

This clonotype was seen repeatedly, ten times or more. This chain uses TRBV30 with TRBJ1-1, with D unresolved. Between the trimmed V and J ends, which lost 0 bases and 4 bases, there was a span of 12 bases. The CDR3 runs 14 residues. From germline, CDR1 is GTSNPN and CDR2 SVGIG (reference sequence). CDR3 bases: TGTGCCTGGAGTGTTGTACTGGCGGGCACTGAAGCTTTCTTT. This gives the protein CAWSVVLAGTEAFF.

This clonotype was seen many times. The chain has TRBV5-5 and TRBJ1-6, with TRBD1 identical over 7 bases. V shed 0 bases, J shed 7 bases, and the junction held 10 bases outside the gene matches. The CDR3 extends over 17 amino acids. Germline lookup yields CDR1 SGHKS and CDR2 YYEKEE (reference sequence). The CDR3 loop reads CASSLAGSGGRNSPLHF. CDR3 in DNA: TGTGCCAGCAGCTTGGCAGGGTCAGGGGGACGAAATTCACCCCTCCACTTT.

At least ten counts were recorded for this clonotype. V is TRBV30 and J is TRBJ1-4; D remains unclear. Trimming took off 2 bases at V and 12 bases at J, with 16 bases between the two ends. Germline CDR1 reads GTSNPN; CDR2 reads SVGIG (reference sequence). CDR3 length equals 13 residues. CDR3 coding DNA: TGTGCCTGGAGTCGTTCAGCCAGTGAGCAACTGTTTTTT. This sequence encodes CAWSRSASEQLFF.

This clonotype came up many times. The J gene is TRBJ1-3, the V gene TRBV10-2; a weak D match, TRBD1 (5 bases). Germline V gene data show CDR1 as WSHSY and CDR2 as SAAADI. The CDR3 runs 16 residues. Between the trimmed V and J ends, which lost 4 bases and 0 bases, there was a span of 13 bases. CDR3 in amino acids: CASSVSEGPSGNTIYF. CDR3 DNA sequence: TGCGCCAGCAGTGTTTCAGAGGGACCCTCTGGAAACACCATATATTTT.

The chain combines TRBV20-1 with TRBJ1-5, with D hard to call. The V gene's germline CDR1 is DFQATT and CDR2 SNEGSKA (reference sequence). V lost 0 bases and J lost 0, with 9 bases in between. This CDR3 has 15 amino acids. The CDR3 region has the DNA TGCAGTGCTAGAGAATACCTTATTAGCAATCAGCCCCAGCATTTT. Its translation: CSAREYLISNQPQHF.

V gene TRBV19 combines with J gene TRBJ1-5; 10 bases are shared with TRBD1. Trimming at V came to 4 bases and at J to 7 bases, leaving 7 bases not matched to a gene. The CDR3 spans 15 residues. Germline V gene sequence: CDR1 LNHDA, CDR2 SQIVND (reference sequence). CDR3 nucleotides: TGTGCCAGTAGTACCGAGACAGGGGGCTGGCAGCCCCAGCATTTT. Protein product: CASSTETGGWQPQHF.

As regards this clonotype: An end of the junction differs from the germline gene, which may be a read error. The rearrangement links TRBV30 to TRBJ1-1; tentative D call: TRBD1 (5 bases). CDR3 size: 17 residues. CDR1 is GTSNPN and CDR2 is SVGIG in the germline V gene (reference sequence). The CDR3 DNA reads as TGTGCCCGGAGTCGTTCAGGCCGGGGGTGGGTGAACACTGAAGCTTTCTTT. Translated: CARSRSGRGWVNTEAFF.

This clonotype was observed many times. This rearrangement joins TRBV9 to TRBJ1-2, with 7 bases lining up with TRBD1. This CDR3 spans 15 amino acids. Unmatched junction bases numbered 7, after V lost 3 bases and J lost 2 bases. Germline CDR1 SGDLS, CDR2 YYNGEE. CDR3 region: CASSAPRTGNYGYTF. The CDR3 DNA sequence: TGTGCCAGCAGCGCTCCACGGACAGGCAACTATGGCTACACCTTC.

This clonotype was observed at least ten times. The chain uses TRBV20-1 and TRBJ2-1; no definite D call. This CDR3 spans 13 amino acids. Trimming stripped 1 base from V and 7 bases from J, with 11 bases between. The germline gives CDR1 DFQATT, CDR2 SNEGSKA (reference sequence). The CDR3 loop is CSARGRSWNEQFF. The CDR3 bases are TGCAGTGCTAGAGGCAGGAGCTGGAATGAGCAGTTCTTC.

The chain combines TRBV14 with TRBJ2-3; no clear D. Germline CDR1 is SGHDN and CDR2 is FVKESK. V was pared by 3 bases and J by 5 bases, with 6 bases between. CDR3 length equals 12 residues. The CDR3 coding sequence is TGTGCCAGCAGCCACGGCGTAGATACGCAGTATTTT. The encoded protein is CASSHGVDTQYF.

This clonotype was counted a few times. With a much larger clone just one base away, this may be a read error. The chain employs TRBV18 and TRBJ2-5; tentatively, D is TRBD2 (6 bases). The germline V gene has CDR1 KGHSH and CDR2 LQKENI. V was pared by 3 bases and J by 5 bases, with 13 bases between. The CDR3 is 14 amino acids. CDR3: CASSPASRGETQYF. CDR3 coding DNA: TGTGCCAGCTCACCGGCCAGCCGGGGGGAGACCCAGTACTTC.

This clonotype was seen at least ten times. The chain recombines TRBV2 with TRBJ2-1, with no clear D. Trimming took off 5 bases at V and 2 bases at J, with 7 bases between the two ends. There are 13 residues in the CDR3. The V gene's germline CDR1 is SNHLY and CDR2 FYNNEI. The CDR3 protein is CASSFDTYNEQFF. The CDR3, as DNA: TGTGCCAGCAGTTTCGACACCTACAATGAGCAGTTCTTC.

This clonotype appeared many times. This rearrangement joins TRBV12-3 or TRBV12-4 to TRBJ2-5, with D possibly being TRBD1 or TRBD2 (5 bases each). Deletions cut 4 bases from V and 5 bases from J, with 26 bases between. The CDR3 is made up of 18 amino acids. CDR3 residues: CASSSTRGRTPVPETQYF. CDR3 in DNA: TGTGCCAGCAGTTCGACCCGGGGCAGGACCCCGGTTCCGGAGACCCAGTACTTC.

This clonotype was seen many times. The rearrangement uses TRBV6-6 and TRBJ1-2; D is unclear. The V gene lost 0 bases and the J gene lost 0 bases, with 11 bases spanning the gap. There are 16 residues in the CDR3. The germline V gene encodes CDR1 MNHNY and CDR2 SVGAGI (reference sequence). The CDR3 DNA reads TGTGCCAGCAGTTACTCGACCCCCTGGACTAACTATGGCTACACCTTC. Encoded protein: CASSYSTPWTNYGYTF.

The chain links TRBV12-3 or TRBV12-4 to TRBJ2-5; TRBD1 matches 9 bases. V was clipped by 7 bases and J by 3 bases; unmatched bases: 6. The CDR3 is 14 amino acids. The CDR3 DNA is TGTGCCAGCAACGACAGGGGGGGCGAAGAGACCCAGTACTTC. Encoded protein: CASNDRGGEETQYF.

Remarks on this clonotype: At one of its ends the junction is not consistent with the germline gene, which may arise from a read error. The chain carries TRBV6-2 or TRBV6-3 and TRBJ2-3, with 10 nucleotides matching TRBD2. The CDR3 extends over 15 amino acids. Germline V lookup: CDR1 MNHEY, CDR2 SVGEGT. CDR3 sequence: CASSWASGSRDTQYF. For the CDR3, the DNA is TGTGCCAGCAGTTGGGCTAGCGGGAGCAGAGATACGCAGTATTTT.

The sample holds many counts of this clonotype. This chain uses TRBV11-2 with TRBJ2-5; D gene ambiguous. Trimming cost V 4 bases and J 8 bases, with 8 bases left between them. The CDR3 covers 11 residues. The V gene's germline CDR1 is SGHAT and CDR2 FQNNGV. The CDR3 nucleotides are TGTGCCAGCAGCTCCCTCCACACCCAGTACTTC. It translates to CASSSLHTQYF. Complete variable domain (other parts from reference TRBV11-2 and TRBJ2-5): EAGVAQSPRYKIIEKRQSVAFWCNPISGHATLYWYQQILGQGPKLLIQFQNNGVVDDSQLPKDRFSAERLKGVDSTLKIQPAKLEDSAVYLCASSSLHTQYFGPGTRLLVL.

At least ten counts were recorded for this clonotype. V gene TRBV28 combines with J gene TRBJ1-5; 9 nucleotides align to TRBD1. In germline, CDR1 is MDHEN, CDR2 SYDVKM. V was pared by 6 bases and J by 3 bases, with 9 bases of the junction left unmatched. The CDR3 loop spans 16 amino acids. CDR3 loop: CASSKGTGPINQPQHF. The CDR3 nucleotides are TGTGCCAGCAGCAAAGGGACAGGGCCGATCAATCAGCCCCAGCATTTT.

There are many counts of this clonotype. V gene TRBV3-1 combines with J gene TRBJ1-5; D is uncertain. Germline values: CDR1 LGHDT, CDR2 YNNKEL (reference sequence). Deletions cut 2 bases from V and 0 bases from J, with 2 bases between. The CDR3 has 13 residues. The CDR3 DNA is TGTGCCAGCAGCCAAAATAGCAATCAGCCCCAGCATTTT. It translates to CASSQNSNQPQHF.

This clonotype was seen many times. This chain uses TRBV3-1 with TRBJ2-3; D unresolved. The CDR3 extends over 16 amino acids. The V and J ends lost 0 bases and 4 bases respectively, with 14 bases between them. Germline V gives CDR1 LGHDT, CDR2 YNNKEL (reference sequence). CDR3 loop: CASSQDRNWRPDTQYF. CDR3 coding DNA: TGTGCCAGCAGCCAAGATCGAAATTGGCGGCCAGATACGCAGTATTTT.

This clonotype was observed a few times. V usage is TRBV27 and J usage is TRBJ1-2; no clear D. V dropped 1 base and J dropped 8 bases, with 11 bases sitting between them. Germline CDR1 MNHEY, CDR2 SMNVEV (reference sequence). This CDR3 is 13 amino acids long. CDR3 bases: TGTGCCAGCAGTTTATTTGGGTGGGAAGGCTACACCTTC. Its protein product is CASSLFGWEGYTF.

This clonotype was recorded at least ten times. The genes are TRBV5-1 and TRBJ1-2; D not certain. The V end was cut by 0 bases, the J end by 0 bases, with 6 bases between. Germline-derived CDR1 and CDR2 are SGHRS and YFSETQ. The CDR3 totals 14 residues. The DNA for the CDR3 is TGCGCCAGCAGCTTGGATGGCGCTAACTATGGCTACACCTTC. This gives the protein CASSLDGANYGYTF.